A selection of T cell receptor beta chains follows, all from one sample in a study of T cell responses to AZD1222 COVID-19 vaccine. Only in-frame clones appear in the TCRdb table, and some are missing; sequencing was by immunoSEQ multiplex PCR. The table includes fewer than 130,000 clones, 87% detected once. The specimen comprised peripheral blood, sampled on day 0 of AZD1222 vaccination. The receptors shown here come from an adult in good health. Both conserved end residues are part of each CDR3. The D gene is left open where the match is weak. A clone size is listed for some rows: how often the clone was seen (once, few, many), or a class if it is expanded.

- | TRBJ1-5 | TRBV19 | - | TGTGCCAGTAATGGCCCGGGGGGGGTGGATCAGCCCCAGCATTTT | CASNGPGGVDQPQHF
- | TRBJ1-1 | TRBV3-1/TRBV3-2 | - | TGTGCCAGCAGCCAACTACTAGAGGGCACTGAAGCTTTCTTT | CASSQLLEGTEAFF
TRBD2 | TRBJ2-1 | TRBV2 | once | TGTGCCAGCAGTGAAGAGGCTAGCGGGGCCTCTGAGCAGTTCTTC | CASSEEASGASEQFF
- | TRBJ1-1 | TRBV5-1 | - | TGCGCCAGCGGAGAGAACACTGAAGCTTTCTTT | CASGENTEAFF
TRBD1 | TRBJ2-7 | TRBV5-4 | - | TGTGCCAGCAGCTTGGAGGGACAGAGGGCCTACGAGCAGTACTTC | CASSLEGQRAYEQYF
- | TRBJ2-7 | TRBV5-1 | - | TGCGCCAGCAGCTTGGCCGATGCAGGGACCTACGAGCAGTACTTC | CASSLADAGTYEQYF
- | TRBJ1-4 | TRBV2 | - | TGTGCCAGCAGTGGGAGTAATGAAAAACTGTTTTTT | CASSGSNEKLFF
- | TRBJ1-2 | TRBV29-1 | - | TGCAGCGTCTCAGGGAGTGGTAGCGGCTACACCTTC | CSVSGSGSGYTF
- | TRBJ1-6 | TRBV6-2/TRBV6-3 | - | TGTGCCAGCGGCCGGGACACCAGTTTCTATAATTCACCCCTCCACTTT | CASGRDTSFYNSPLHF
TRBD1 | TRBJ1-4 | TRBV5-5 | - | TGTGCCAGCAGCTTGGCCCGGGACAGTGGAGAAAAACTGTTTTTT | CASSLARDSGEKLFF
- | TRBJ2-1 | TRBV7-3 | - | TGTGCCAGCAGCTTGTCCCAGGACTCCTACAATGAGCAGTTCTTC | CASSLSQDSYNEQFF
TRBD1 | TRBJ1-5 | TRBV7-3 | - | TGTGCCAGCAGCACCCGGGGCAGGGGGCCCGATCAGCCCCAGCATTTT | CASSTRGRGPDQPQHF
- | TRBJ1-1 | TRBV19 | - | TGTGCCACCGCCCGGGGGGACCATAAAAACGAAGCTTTCTTT | CATARGDHKNEAFF
TRBD2 | TRBJ2-1 | TRBV28 | - | TGTGCCAGCAGTCCCATCACTAGCGGAACCCTACAGAGGCAGTTCTTC | CASSPITSGTLQRQFF
- | TRBJ2-7 | TRBV4-1 | - | TGCGCCAGCAGCCAAGCCCCCTCGGAACAGCAGTACTTC | CASSQAPSEQQYF
- | TRBJ2-3 | TRBV28 | - | TGTGCCAGCAGGCCTGGGGTGGAAGATACGCAGTATTTT | CASRPGVEDTQYF
TRBD2 | TRBJ2-1 | TRBV5-1 | - | TGCGCCAGCAGCTCACTAGCGGGAACGGACAATGAGCAGTTCTTC | CASSSLAGTDNEQFF
- | TRBJ2-5 | TRBV5-1 | - | TGCGCCAGCAGCTCCGGACGGCAAGAGACCCAGTACTTC | CASSSGRQETQYF
- | TRBJ2-7 | TRBV7-2 | few | TGTGCCAGCAGCTTAATAGGGGGGGACAACGAGCAGTACTTC | CASSLIGGDNEQYF
- | TRBJ2-7 | TRBV4-2 | few | TGTGCCAGCAGCCAAGAATCCATAGGACTCGGATCCTACGAGCAGTACTTC | CASSQESIGLGSYEQYF
- | TRBJ1-2 | TRBV7-2 | few | TGTGCCAGCAGCTCAAGCTCGGGGGGCGCTAACTATGGCTACACCTTC | CASSSSSGGANYGYTF
TRBD1 | TRBJ1-4 | TRBV28 | - | TGTGCCAGCAGTCCCCCGGGACAGGGGGATGAAAAACTGTTTTTT | CASSPPGQGDEKLFF
- | TRBJ2-1 | TRBV15 | once | TGTGCCACCAGCAGCCTTACGACAGTTTCGCACAATGAGCAGTTCTTC | CATSSLTTVSHNEQFF
- | TRBJ2-7 | TRBV7-2 | - | TGTGCCAGCAGGGTCGGGCAGGGCTCCTACGAGCAGTACTTC | CASRVGQGSYEQYF
- | TRBJ2-2 | TRBV9 | - | TGTGCCAGCAGCGTAGAGGCGGGCACCGGGGAGCTGTTTTTT | CASSVEAGTGELFF
TRBD1 | TRBJ2-7 | TRBV18 | - | TGTGCCAGCTCACCGGACAGGGCAAAGGGCGAGCAGTACTTC | CASSPDRAKGEQYF
TRBD1 | TRBJ1-5 | TRBV5-1 | - | TGCGCCAGCAGCGCCTCGACAGGGGGCAATCAGCCCCAGCATTTT | CASSASTGGNQPQHF
- | TRBJ2-1 | TRBV7-2 | - | TGTGCCAGCAAACCCGGGAGAGGCAATGAGCAGTTCTTC | CASKPGRGNEQFF
TRBD2 | TRBJ2-7 | TRBV7-8 | few | TGTGCCAGCAGTTACCCCCTGACTAGCGGAGAATACGAGCAGTACTTC | CASSYPLTSGEYEQYF
- | TRBJ1-2 | TRBV2 | - | TGTGCCAGCAGTGAAAATAGGGAGGCAAACTATGGCTACACCTTC | CASSENREANYGYTF
- | TRBJ1-4 | TRBV6-5 | - | TGTGCCAGCAGCAGGACATCAACTAATGAAAAACTGTTTTTT | CASSRTSTNEKLFF
TRBD1 | TRBJ1-2 | TRBV18 | - | TGTGCCAGCTCACTGGACAGGGCCGATGGCTACACCTTC | CASSLDRADGYTF
- | TRBJ2-2 | TRBV28 | - | TGTGCCAGCAGTTCGACACTTCCCGGGGAGCTGTTTTTT | CASSSTLPGELFF
TRBD1 | TRBJ2-1 | TRBV14 | - | TGTGCCAGCAGCACGCGACAGGGCCTCTCCTACAATGAGCAGTTCTTC | CASSTRQGLSYNEQFF
TRBD2 | TRBJ2-1 | TRBV27 | once | TGTGCCAGCTCAGCGCGCCACCGGGCTAGCGGGTACAATGAGCAGTTCTTC | CASSARHRASGYNEQFF
- | TRBJ1-2 | TRBV5-4 | - | TGTGCCAGCAGCTTCCGGACCACCCAAAACTATGGCTACACCTTC | CASSFRTTQNYGYTF
TRBD2 | TRBJ2-3 | TRBV2 | - | TGTGCCAGCACGGGTAGCGGGAGAGTAACAGATACGCAGTATTTT | CASTGSGRVTDTQYF
- | TRBJ1-1 | TRBV25-1 | - | TGTGCCAGCAGTGAAGGACGGTACACTGAAGCTTTCTTT | CASSEGRYTEAFF
- | TRBJ2-7 | TRBV12-3/TRBV12-4 | - | TGTGCCAGCAGTTCCCGAACACCCAACGAGCAGTACTTC | CASSSRTPNEQYF
- | TRBJ2-1 | TRBV9 | few | TGTGCCAGCAGCGCAGGAAATCGGGCTTACAATGAGCAGTTCTTC | CASSAGNRAYNEQFF
- | TRBJ2-1 | TRBV10-1 | - | TGCGCCAGCAGTGAGTCCGGCCGTTTGAATGAGCAGTTCTTC | CASSESGRLNEQFF
- | TRBJ2-7 | TRBV28 | - | TGTGCCAGCAGGTTACACCCCTACGAGCAGTACTTC | CASRLHPYEQYF
TRBD2 | TRBJ2-1 | TRBV6-1 | - | TGTGCCAGCAGTGCTCCACTAAGACTAGCGGGAGATATCGAGCAGTTCTTC | CASSAPLRLAGDIEQFF
- | TRBJ1-5 | TRBV19 | - | TGTGCCAGCTCGTCAAATCCGTCGCAGCCCCAGCATTTT | CASSSNPSQPQHF
TRBD1 | TRBJ1-5 | TRBV23-1 | - | TGCGCCAGCAATAGGGGACAGGGCCGTCGACGGGGCAATCAGCCCCAGCATTTT | CASNRGQGRRRGNQPQHF
- | TRBJ1-3 | TRBV7-2 | - | TGTGCCAGCAGCTTAGAGGTTGGAAACACCATATATTTT | CASSLEVGNTIYF
TRBD1 | TRBJ1-6 | TRBV28 | few | TGTGCCAGCAGGCCCCGGGACAGGGTAATTTCACCCCTCCACTTT | CASRPRDRVISPLHF
- | TRBJ1-1 | TRBV19 | few | TGTGCCAGTAGTCCAGCAGGGAAAGGGACTGAAGCTTTCTTT | CASSPAGKGTEAFF